The 23 T cell receptor beta chains reported below all come from one sample, sequenced in a study of neurological immune-mediated disorders. MiXCR, applied by TCRdb to the 5' RACE reads, yields one record per CDR3 protein. Of 55,000 to 80,000 distinct CDR3 sequences in the sample, 4% to 6% were seen once. The sample was PBMCs. The source of these receptors is a woman in her forties or fifties with multiple sclerosis.

This clonotype was observed at least ten times. The chain carries TRBV20-1 and TRBJ2-3; the match to TRBD1 covers 11 bases. Germline V gene sequence: CDR1 DFQATT, CDR2 SNEGSKA (reference sequence). The CDR3 loop spans 13 amino acids. V dropped 3 bases and J dropped 7; count of bases not matched to a gene: 3. This CDR3 reads CSARDRGPNTQYF. CDR3 bases: TGCAGTGCTAGGGACAGGGGGCCAAATACGCAGTATTTT.

Regarding this clonotype: Since a much larger clone is just one base distant, this may be a read error. The V and J genes are TRBV6-5 and TRBJ2-3, with TRBD2 matching over 13 bases. This CDR3 has 17 residues. Germline assignment: CDR1 MNHEY and CDR2 SVGAGI. V shed 8 bases, J shed 6 bases, and the junction held 14 bases outside the gene matches. CDR3 sequence: CASCSRKGLAGMDTQYF. The CDR3 bases are TGTGCCAGCTGTTCCCGAAAGGGACTAGCGGGGATGGATACGCAGTATTTT.

This clonotype was picked up many times. This chain connects TRBV5-1 to TRBJ2-1; D is perhaps TRBD2 (7 bases). CDR1 is SGHRS, CDR2 YFSETQ, per germline. The V and J ends lost 4 bases and 7 bases respectively, with 18 bases between them. The CDR3 extends over 15 amino acids. The CDR3 nucleotides read TGCGCCAGCAGCCTCGCTATCGGGGGGCTGAATGAGCAGTTCTTC. Translating gives CASSLAIGGLNEQFF.

Turning to this clonotype: This could be a read error, since a much larger clone is one nucleotide away. CDR3 nucleotide sequence: TGTGCCATGAAGTTGGGAATAGCGGAAAACATTCAGTACTTC. Translating it yields CAMKLGIAENIQYF. The chain joins TRBV10-3 to TRBJ2-4; TRBD2 might be the D (6 bases). V was shortened by 9 bases and J by 5 bases, with 17 bases between the two germline ends. The CDR3 covers 14 residues. In germline, CDR1 is ENHRY, CDR2 SYGVKD.

This clonotype has a count of ten or more. The chain couples TRBV5-5 to TRBJ2-1; possibly TRBD1 or TRBD2 for D (5 bases each). Per germline, CDR1 SGHKS and CDR2 YYEKEE (reference sequence). The V end was cut by 4 bases, the J end by 8 bases, with 10 bases between. The CDR3 covers 12 residues. CDR3 bases: TGTGCCAGCAGCCCGAGGGGCGATGAGCAGTTCTTC. Its translation: CASSPRGDEQFF.

This clonotype was detected many times. This chain connects TRBV4-2 to TRBJ1-5, with TRBD1 matching 10 bases. With 4 bases clipped from V and 7 bases from J, the junction kept 13 bases outside the gene matches. The germline gives CDR1 LGHNA, CDR2 YNFKEQ. This CDR3 has 17 amino acids. CDR3 coding DNA: TGTGCCAGCAGCCCAAGAGTTGGACAGGGGGTTTTACAGCCCCAGCATTTT. Translation gives CASSPRVGQGVLQPQHF.

This clonotype was counted many times. The chain combines TRBV27 with TRBJ1-6, with D possibly being TRBD1 (5 bases). CDR3 length: 16 amino acids. Trimming removed 2 bases from V and 5 bases from J, with 13 bases in between. The germline gives CDR1 MNHEY, CDR2 SMNVEV (reference sequence). The DNA for the CDR3 is TGTGCCAGCAGTTTAGATTCTCGGGGGGATAATTCACCCCTCCACTTT. It encodes CASSLDSRGDNSPLHF.

This clonotype was observed a handful of times. The chain's CDR3 is CSVGGDGGFF. The CDR3 DNA is TGCAGCGTTGGGGGCGACGGTGGTTTCTTT. V and J are TRBV29-1 and TRBJ1-1; D possibly corresponds to TRBD1 (5 bases). CDR1 SQVTM and CDR2 ANQGSEA come from the germline V gene. Trimming took 4 bases from V and 13 from J, leaving 13 bases between them. The CDR3 length is 10 residues.

This clonotype was counted at least ten times. This rearrangement joins TRBV20-1 to TRBJ2-5; 10 positions match TRBD1. CDR1 is DFQATT and CDR2 is SNEGSKA in the germline V gene (reference sequence). The J segment lost 5 bases and the V segment lost 0 bases, leaving 3 bases of the junction unmatched. The CDR3 sequence is 14 residues long. The CDR3: CSARDRTGGETQYF. Here the CDR3 DNA reads TGCAGTGCTAGAGATCGGACAGGGGGGGAGACCCAGTACTTC.

This clonotype was counted many times. V is TRBV4-3 and J is TRBJ1-5; D gene ambiguous. The V end was cut by 4 bases, the J end by 2 bases, with 12 bases between. CDR1 and CDR2 (germline): LGHNA, YSLEER. CDR3 length: 15 amino acids. In nucleotides, the CDR3 is TGCGCCAGCAGCCCGGCGGTCTTCGGCAATCAGCCCCAGCATTTT. This gives the protein CASSPAVFGNQPQHF.

This clonotype occurred many times. The V call is TRBV20-1, the J call TRBJ2-1; D might be TRBD1 (5 bases). Looked up from germline, CDR1 is DFQATT and CDR2 is SNEGSKA (reference sequence). CDR3 size: 13 residues. V lost 2 bases to trimming and J lost 6 bases, with 11 bases between them. In DNA form, the CDR3 reads TGCAGTGCTAGACAGGGTGGAACCAATGAGCAGTTCTTC. Protein product: CSARQGGTNEQFF.

The CDR3 DNA is TGTGCCAGCAGTTTTAACTCGGGGGGAGGAAGAACTAATGAAAAACTGTTTTTT. It translates to CASSFNSGGGRTNEKLFF. The V and J genes are TRBV7-8 and TRBJ1-4; possible D gene TRBD1, 5 bases. The CDR3 has 18 residues. The V gene lost 6 bases and the J gene lost 1 base, with 21 bases spanning the gap. Germline V gives CDR1 SGHVS, CDR2 FQNEAQ.

The chain uses TRBV10-3 and TRBJ1-1, with D tentatively TRBD1 (6 bases). CDR3 size: 14 residues. V lost 6 bases and J lost 9, with 20 bases in between. CDR1 and CDR2 (germline): ENHRY, SYGVKD. In DNA form, the CDR3 reads TGTGCCATCAGCAGTACACAGGGTTCCTATCAAGCTTTCTTT. Its translation is CAISSTQGSYQAFF.

This clonotype was detected many times. The junction shows a germline mismatch at one end, possibly a read error. The rearrangement uses TRBV6-2 or TRBV6-3 and TRBJ1-6, with D tentatively TRBD1 (5 bases). The CDR3 covers 14 residues. CDR1 is MNHEY and CDR2 is SVGEGT in the germline V gene. The chain's CDR3 is CASIDESPGAPLNF. Written as DNA, the CDR3 is TGTGCCAGCATTGATGAGAGCCCCGGGGCTCCCCTCAACTTT.

The table lists this clonotype with many counts. The rearrangement joins TRBV29-1 to TRBJ2-5; D gene ambiguous. V was cut by 6 bases and J by 1 base, with 12 bases left in between. The germline V gene encodes CDR1 SQVTM and CDR2 ANQGSEA. This CDR3 is built from 13 residues. The CDR3 loop is CSVVYRSQETQYF. The CDR3 nucleotides are TGCAGCGTGGTTTACAGATCCCAAGAGACCCAGTACTTC.

This clonotype was seen ten or more times. The chain combines TRBV29-1 with TRBJ1-4; D uncertain. The CDR3 extends over 11 amino acids. The V end was cut by 7 bases, the J end by 4 bases, with 7 bases between. Germline lookup yields CDR1 SQVTM and CDR2 ANQGSEA. The chain's CDR3 is CSAVGNEKLFF. Here the CDR3 DNA reads TGCAGCGCCGTAGGTAATGAAAAACTGTTTTTT.

This clonotype showed up many times. The chain uses TRBV5-1 and TRBJ2-1; 7 positions match TRBD1. Germline CDR1 SGHRS, CDR2 YFSETQ. The CDR3 extends over 14 amino acids. Unmatched junction bases numbered 8, after V lost 4 bases and J lost 7 bases. This chain's CDR3 is CASSPTGSSNEQFF. DNA for the CDR3: TGCGCCAGCAGCCCGACAGGGTCCTCGAATGAGCAGTTCTTC.

This clonotype has ten or more counts. In nucleotides, the CDR3 is TGCAGTGCTAAATCCGGGACAGATAATTCACCCCTCCACTTT. This translates into CSAKSGTDNSPLHF. V usage is TRBV20-1 and J usage is TRBJ1-6, with 7 bases that match TRBD1. There are 14 residues in the CDR3. Looked up from germline, CDR1 is DFQATT and CDR2 is SNEGSKA (reference sequence). After removal of 4 bases from V and 5 bases from J, the junction contained 5 bases not matched to a gene.

This sequence joins TRBV27 and TRBJ2-2, with D uncertain. V was cut by 0 bases and J by 3 bases, with 8 bases left in between. The CDR3 has 15 amino acids. The germline V gene encodes CDR1 MNHEY and CDR2 SMNVEV (reference sequence). CDR3 nucleotides: TGTGCCAGCAGTTTATCGTCTGGGTACACCGGGGAGCTGTTTTTT. Its protein is CASSLSSGYTGELFF.

This clonotype was found many times. CDR3 in amino acids: CASSTGDYGYTF. In DNA, the CDR3 is TGCGCCAGCAGCACAGGGGACTATGGCTACACCTTC. The rearrangement uses TRBV5-1 and TRBJ1-2; 7 positions match TRBD1. CDR1 SGHRS and CDR2 YFSETQ come from the germline V gene. The V gene end was trimmed by 4 bases and the J gene end by 3 bases; junction bases not matched to a gene: 0. The CDR3 contains 12 residues.

This clonotype was seen ten or more times. The chain carries TRBV7-9 and TRBJ1-1; tentative D call: TRBD1 (6 bases). The V end was cut by 0 bases, the J end by 1 base, with 15 bases between. The V gene's germline CDR1 is SEHNR and CDR2 FQNEAQ (reference sequence). The CDR3 totals 17 residues. CDR3 residues: CASSLALLGQTNTEAFF. The CDR3 DNA reads TGTGCCAGCAGCTTAGCGCTCCTTGGACAGACGAACACTGAAGCTTTCTTT.

The sample holds many counts of this clonotype. This chain connects TRBV12-3 or TRBV12-4 to TRBJ1-5; perhaps TRBD1 as D (6 bases). Trimming took off 3 bases at V and 0 bases at J, with 12 bases between the two ends. The length of the CDR3 is 16 residues. The CDR3 DNA follows: TGTGCCAGCAGTTTGGGGGGCCGCTATAGCAATCAGCCCCAGCATTTT. This sequence encodes CASSLGGRYSNQPQHF.

This clonotype showed up many times. The chain couples TRBV9 to TRBJ2-2; D might be TRBD1 (6 bases). The germline V gene encodes CDR1 SGDLS and CDR2 YYNGEE. The CDR3 extends over 16 amino acids. Trimming left V 3 bases short and J 2 bases short, with 14 bases between. The CDR3 here is CASSGPQGFNTGELFF. The DNA for the CDR3 is TGTGCCAGCAGCGGACCTCAGGGGTTCAACACCGGGGAGCTGTTTTTT.